This entry is about one T cell receptor (beta chain). V shed 2 bases and J shed 5 bases, with 9 bases lying between them. This CDR3 has 13 residues. CDR1 is SGHVS and CDR2 is FQNEAQ in the germline V gene. Methods used by the authors: How many nucleated cells were present was estimated from reference gene primer amplification. Here immunoSEQ multiplex PCR was the method, and the copy in TCRdb shows in-frame clones only, minus some. The D gene and trimming were derived from the DNA, and the V and J assignments and clone size from that table. The sample has roughly 130,000 clones, just under 85% seen once. This entry belongs to a study of blood T cell repertoires in COVID-19. As for the study in general: Sources were T cells, B-cell-depleted T cells, or PBMCs; the material itself was cDNA or gDNA.

The specimen was peripheral blood. The rearrangement links TRBV7-8 to TRBJ1-1, with D hard to call. The TCR was taken from a woman aged 45-60 years with acute or convalescent COVID-19. CDR3 residues: CASSLSSGTEAFF. CDR3 in DNA: TGTGCCAGCAGCTTATCGTCGGGGACTGAAGCTTTCTTT.